The 20 T cell receptor beta chains presented below share a single source sample, sequenced in a study of blood T cell repertoires in COVID-19. Sequencing used immunoSEQ multiplex PCR; TCRdb keeps in-frame clones, though not all of them. The data hold about 250,000 clones, with approximately 82% observed a single time. Sequencing was performed on PBMCs or T cells enriched from blood (not recorded which). These receptors all stem from a man in his forties or fifties who had been exposed to COVID-19.

This CDR3 reads CASSITGAGELFF. In DNA, the CDR3 is TGTGCCAGTAGTATCACCGGGGCCGGGGAGCTGTTTTTT. The rearrangement links TRBV19 to TRBJ2-2, with D possibly TRBD2 on 5 matching bases. The germline CDR1 and CDR2 sequences are LNHDA and SQIVND (reference sequence). The CDR3 has 13 residues. The V end lost 3 bases, the J end lost 6 bases, and 8 bases lay between the germline ends.

The V and J genes are TRBV7-9 and TRBJ1-2; TRBD1 might be the D (6 bases). The CDR3 is 14 residues long. Germline values: CDR1 SEHNR, CDR2 FQNEAQ (reference sequence). The V and J ends lost 0 bases and 5 bases respectively, with 10 bases between them. The CDR3, as DNA: TGTGCCAGCAGCTTAGCCGGGACAAATTATGGCTACACCTTC. This sequence encodes CASSLAGTNYGYTF.

The V call is TRBV6-6, the J call TRBJ1-2; 9 bases map to TRBD1. The CDR3 sequence is 15 residues long. V shed 5 bases and J 6 bases; nucleotides not matched to a gene: 10. The V gene's germline CDR1 is MNHNY and CDR2 SVGAGI (reference sequence). The CDR3 sequence: CASSHGTGRFNGYTF. In DNA, the CDR3 is TGTGCCAGCAGTCACGGGACAGGGCGTTTTAATGGCTACACCTTC.

The J gene is TRBJ2-7, the V gene TRBV3-1 (or the pseudogene TRBV3-2); possible D gene TRBD2, 6 bases. Germline values: CDR1 LGHDT, CDR2 YNNKEL (reference sequence). V lost 5 bases, J lost 7 bases, and 15 bases lay in between. There are 13 residues in the CDR3. The CDR3 spells CASSFPGGREQYF. CDR3 in DNA: TGTGCCAGCAGCTTCCCCGGGGGTCGGGAGCAGTACTTC.

This clone was counted a single time. The chain has TRBV12-5 and TRBJ1-6; possible D gene TRBD1, 5 bases. The CDR3 contains 15 residues. Germline CDR1 and CDR2: LGHNT and FRNRAP. With 1 base removed from V and 10 bases from J, the gap between germline ends came to 14 bases. The CDR3 DNA reads TGTGCTAGTGGTTTGGACAGGAATACGAACTCACCCCTCCACTTT. It specifies CASGLDRNTNSPLHF.

This rearrangement joins TRBV29-1 to TRBJ1-2, with TRBD1 identical over 8 bases. The CDR3 length is 13 residues. The trim removed 3 bases at V and 7 bases at J, leaving 7 bases unmatched. Germline V lookup: CDR1 SQVTM, CDR2 ANQGSEA. In nucleotides, the CDR3 is TGCAGCGTTGAGATATCACAGGGGGGTGGCTACACCTTC. Amino acid sequence: CSVEISQGGGYTF.

The J gene is TRBJ1-6, the V gene TRBV3-1 (or the pseudogene TRBV3-2); 9 bases fit TRBD1. Germline lookup yields CDR1 LGHDT and CDR2 YNNKEL (reference sequence). The trim removed 5 bases at V and 5 bases at J, leaving 7 bases unmatched. This CDR3 is built from 16 residues. CDR3 nucleotides: TGTGCCAGCAGCATTCGACAGGGGGTTAATAATTCACCCCTCCACTTT. It specifies CASSIRQGVNNSPLHF.

This chain connects TRBV3-1 (or the pseudogene TRBV3-2) to TRBJ2-5; a possible D gene is TRBD2 (5 bases). This CDR3 contains 13 residues. The V and J ends lost 1 base and 5 bases respectively, with 8 bases between them. The germline V gene encodes CDR1 LGHDT and CDR2 YNNKEL (reference sequence). CDR3 in DNA: TGTGCCAGCAGCCAAGGGTCGGGGGAGACCCAGTACTTC. This translates into CASSQGSGETQYF.

The chain has TRBV28 and TRBJ1-3; 9 bases are a match to TRBD1. V lost 4 bases, J lost 4 bases, and 8 bases stayed unmatched. The CDR3 length is 16 residues. Per the germline V gene, CDR1 is MDHEN and CDR2 is SYDVKM. As DNA, the CDR3 is TGTGCCAGCAGTTCGACGGGACAGGGAACAGGAAACACCATATATTTT. The encoded protein is CASSSTGQGTGNTIYF. Full variable domain (missing parts from reference TRBV28 and TRBJ1-3): DVKVTQSSRYLVKRTGEKVFLECVQDMDHENMFWYRQDPGLGLRLIYFSYDVKMKEKGDIPEGYSVSREKKERFSLILESASTNQTSMYLCASSSTGQGTGNTIYFGEGSWLTVV.

The gene calls are TRBV3-1 (or the pseudogene TRBV3-2) and TRBJ2-2; possibly TRBD2 for D (5 bases). Germline loops: CDR1 LGHDT, CDR2 YNNKEL (reference sequence). Trimming shortened V by 1 base and J by 2 bases, and 11 bases separated the two germline ends. The CDR3 sequence is 16 residues long. This CDR3 is CASSQGVSVNTGELFF. The DNA of the CDR3 is TGTGCCAGCAGCCAAGGGGTTAGCGTAAACACCGGGGAGCTGTTTTTT.

V is TRBV24-1 and J is TRBJ2-5, with 9 bases fitting TRBD2. CDR3 length: 16 amino acids. Trimming at V came to 4 bases and at J to 2 bases, leaving 7 bases not matched to a gene. Germline CDR1 and CDR2: KGHDR and SFDVKD. CDR3 sequence (DNA): TGTGCCACCAGTGAGGGGGAGCGGGAGGCACAAGAGACCCAGTACTTC. The encoded protein is CATSEGEREAQETQYF.

This clone was recorded many times. The rearrangement joins TRBV7-6 to TRBJ2-7, with a tentative D call TRBD1 (6 bases). The CDR3 runs to 14 residues. Looked up from germline, CDR1 is SGHVS and CDR2 is FNYEAQ. Trimming removed 5 bases at V and 1 base at J, with 12 bases between. The CDR3 region is CASSPGDISYEQYF. The CDR3, as DNA: TGTGCCAGCAGCCCTGGGGACATTTCCTACGAGCAGTACTTC.

This clone was seen once. This chain connects TRBV24-1 to TRBJ2-1; 7 bases are a match to TRBD2. The CDR3 length is 19 residues. V lost 3 bases and J lost 0; bases outside the gene matches: 13. Per the germline V gene, CDR1 is KGHDR and CDR2 is SFDVKD. CDR3 sequence: CATSDQGVRRGSSYNEQFF. The CDR3 DNA sequence: TGTGCCACCAGTGATCAAGGAGTCCGGCGGGGGAGCTCCTACAATGAGCAGTTCTTC.

The J gene is TRBJ2-7, the V gene TRBV11-2; 14 positions agree with TRBD2. V lost 1 base, J lost 2 bases, and 10 bases stayed unmatched. Germline-derived CDR1 and CDR2 are SGHAT and FQNNGV. The CDR3 consists of 19 residues. The CDR3 DNA is TGTGCCAGCAGCTTAGTGCGCGGGACTAGCGGGAGAGCGACCTACGAGCAGTACTTC. This encodes CASSLVRGTSGRATYEQYF.

The CDR3: CASSPGTGERTLHF. CDR3 coding DNA: TGTGCCAGCAGTCCTGGGACAGGGGAAAGAACGCTCCACTTT. The chain is built from TRBV27 and TRBJ1-6, with 10 bases that match TRBD1. The V segment lost 5 bases and the J segment 16 bases; nucleotides outside the gene matches: 11. CDR1 MNHEY and CDR2 SMNVEV come from the germline V gene (reference sequence). This CDR3 has 14 amino acids.

The V call is TRBV2, the J call TRBJ1-2; D unclear. Germline CDR1 and CDR2: SNHLY and FYNNEI. The CDR3 totals 15 residues. The V and J ends lost 4 bases and 6 bases respectively, with 18 bases between them. The CDR3 sequence is CASSARQREVDGYTF. In DNA, the CDR3 is TGTGCCAGCAGTGCCCGCCAGAGGGAAGTCGATGGCTACACCTTC.

V and J are TRBV7-3 and TRBJ2-2, with a tentative D call TRBD1 (5 bases). In germline, CDR1 is SGHTA, CDR2 FQGTGA. The CDR3 is 16 residues long. Trimming stripped 5 bases from V and 1 base from J, with 14 bases between. The CDR3 sequence: CASSPPDGQNTGELFF. The CDR3 DNA follows: TGTGCCAGCAGCCCACCCGACGGACAGAACACCGGGGAGCTGTTTTTT.

V usage is TRBV10-3 and J usage is TRBJ2-7; a weak D match, TRBD1 (6 bases). The CDR3 has 15 residues. Trimming left V 11 bases short and J 4 bases short, with 24 bases between. Per the germline V gene, CDR1 is ENHRY and CDR2 is SYGVKD. The DNA of the CDR3 is TGTGCCGCCAGGGGCGGAGAGGGACGGTCATACGAGCAGTACTTC. Amino acids: CAARGGEGRSYEQYF.

The chain couples TRBV5-1 to TRBJ2-2, with TRBD2 matching over 8 bases. In germline, CDR1 is SGHRS, CDR2 YFSETQ. V lost 0 bases to trimming and J lost 1 base; unmatched junction nucleotides: 2. The CDR3 has 16 residues. CDR3 region: CASSLVLAENTGELFF. The CDR3 DNA reads TGCGCCAGCAGCTTGGTACTAGCGGAGAACACCGGGGAGCTGTTTTTT.

The chain combines TRBV24-1 with TRBJ2-3; TRBD1 aligns across 8 bases. Germline values: CDR1 KGHDR, CDR2 SFDVKD. The CDR3 consists of 16 residues. V dropped 1 base and J dropped 5; count of bases not matched to a gene: 7. CDR3 in DNA: TGTGCCACCAGTGATTTACGCCAGGGGGCGATAGATACGCAGTATTTT. This encodes CATSDLRQGAIDTQYF.